Each of the 32 T cell receptor beta chains below was sequenced from the same sample in a study of blood T cells in healthy people across ages. Using a J-beta primer mix together with a sample-barcoded 5' primer, a second PCR was run for about 6 to 12 cycles. TCRdb reprocessed the 5' RACE reads with MiXCR, giving one entry per CDR3 protein. The data hold roughly 730,000 distinct CDR3 sequences, with around 50% observed a single time. Material: blood. The receptors shown here come from a man aged 35 to 55 in good health.

The chain carries TRBV20-1 and TRBJ2-5; D may be TRBD1 (5 bases). The DNA end is more similar to TRBJ2-4, so the J call may be wrong. The V gene's germline CDR1 is DFQATT and CDR2 SNEGSKA (reference sequence). The CDR3 spans 12 residues. The CDR3 coding sequence is TGCAGCTTGACAGTAGCCAAAAACATTCAGTACTTC. Translated: CSLTVAKNIQYF.

This clonotype was detected only a few times. CDR3 sequence: CASSFGQGGEKLFF. The DNA of the CDR3 is TGCGCCAGCAGCTTTGGGCAGGGCGGCGAAAAACTGTTTTTT. The chain has TRBV5-1 and TRBJ1-4, with D possibly TRBD1 on 5 matching bases. Trimming took 2 bases from V and 8 from J, leaving 13 bases between them. The CDR3 runs to 14 residues. Germline V gene sequence: CDR1 SGHRS, CDR2 YFSETQ.

The CDR3 here is CASSPSPAGGLGRTQYF. The CDR3 nucleotides read TGCGCCAGCAGCCCGAGCCCAGCGGGGGGCCTCGGAAGAACCCAGTACTTC. The chain carries TRBV5-1 and TRBJ2-5; 9 bases match TRBD2. CDR3 length: 17 residues. Germline CDR1 is SGHRS and CDR2 is YFSETQ. V dropped 4 bases and J dropped 8; count of bases not matched to a gene: 18.

In this sample, this clonotype turned up a few times. The CDR3 loop reads CASSQDGPSYYEQYF. DNA of the CDR3: TGCGCCAGCAGCCAAGATGGACCCTCCTACTACGAGCAGTACTTC. This chain uses TRBV4-1 with TRBJ2-7; D call uncertain. There are 15 residues in the CDR3. CDR1 and CDR2 from the germline V gene are MGHRA and YSYEKL. The ends were cut back, 0 bases at V and 3 bases at J, with 12 bases in the middle.

A single count supports this clonotype. This may be a read error: a much more frequent sequence differs by one nucleotide. The rearrangement joins TRBV5-1 to TRBJ2-6, with D possibly being TRBD1 (5 bases). Germline V gene sequence: CDR1 SGHRS, CDR2 YFSETQ. The length of the CDR3 is 15 residues. The CDR3 loop is CASSLDSSGADVLTF. For the CDR3, the DNA is TGCGCCAGCAGCTTGGATAGCTCTGGGGCCGACGTCCTGACTTTC. Variable domain in full (rest from reference TRBV5-1 and TRBJ2-6): KAGVTQTPRYLIKTRGQQVTLSCSPISGHRSVSWYQQTPGQGLQFLFEYFSETQRNKGNFPGRFSGRQFSNSRSEMNVSTLELGDSALYLCASSLDSSGADVLTFGAGSRLTVL.

This clonotype was seen more than once but under ten times. This chain connects TRBV6-2 or TRBV6-3 to TRBJ2-7; TRBD1 matches 7 bases. This CDR3 is built from 21 residues. Trimming took 5 bases from V and 3 from J; bases not matched to a gene: 28. Germline V CDR1 and CDR2: MNHEY, SVGEGT. CDR3 sequence: CASSTRDRRFITLFWDYEQYF. The CDR3 DNA sequence: TGTGCCAGCAGTACCCGGGACAGACGCTTTATAACCTTGTTTTGGGACTACGAGCAGTACTTC.

This clonotype was observed many times. This rearrangement joins TRBV12-3 or TRBV12-4 to TRBJ2-6, with D hard to call. The length of the CDR3 is 15 residues. The germline V and J ends were trimmed by 2 bases and 0 bases, with 5 bases remaining between them. CDR3 DNA: TGTGCCAGCAGTTTATACTCCTCTGGGGCCAACGTCCTGACTTTC. This translates into CASSLYSSGANVLTF.

This clonotype occurred a few times. The gene calls are TRBV29-1 and TRBJ1-1; 7 bases line up with TRBD1. V gave up 5 bases and J gave up 2 bases; unmatched junction bases: 17. Per germline, CDR1 SQVTM and CDR2 ANQGSEA. This CDR3 spans 17 amino acids. The CDR3 bases are TGCAGCGTTTCTACAGGGGAACGAGGAAGGACCAACACTGAAGCTTTCTTT. Amino acids: CSVSTGERGRTNTEAFF.

To note about this clonotype: This could be a read error, since a much larger clone is one nucleotide away. The chain has TRBV11-1 and TRBJ1-4; D is possibly TRBD1 (5 bases). Per germline, CDR1 SGHAT and CDR2 FQDESV (reference sequence). Trimming stripped 1 base from V and 5 bases from J, with 20 bases between. The CDR3 covers 18 residues. CDR3 loop: CASSLDGRTGPRNEKLFF. In DNA, the CDR3 is TGTGCCAGCAGCTTAGATGGGCGAACGGGACCGAGAAATGAAAAACTGTTTTTT.

This chain connects TRBV7-9 to TRBJ2-5; TRBD2 agrees at 8 bases. V lost 6 bases to trimming and J lost 1 base; unmatched junction nucleotides: 19. CDR3 length equals 19 residues. Germline V lookup: CDR1 SEHNR, CDR2 FQNEAQ (reference sequence). For the CDR3, the DNA is TGTGCCAGCAGAAAGCGGCTAGCGGGCCCTGGGGGGGCCCAAGAGACCCAGTACTTC. It codes for CASRKRLAGPGGAQETQYF. Supplemented by reference TRBV7-9 and TRBJ2-5, the full variable domain reads DTGVSQNPRHKITKRGQNVTFRCDPISEHNRLYWYRQTLGQGPEFLTYFQNEAQLEKSRLLSDRFSAERPKGSFSTLEIQRTEQGDSAMYLCASRKRLAGPGGAQETQYFGPGTRLLVL.

This clonotype was detected a few times. The rearrangement uses TRBV5-1 and TRBJ1-2; no firm D call. The CDR3 is 15 residues long. Trimming stripped 2 bases from V and 3 bases from J, with 14 bases between. The germline V gene has CDR1 SGHRS and CDR2 YFSETQ. CDR3 residues: CASSLDMFADYGYTF. The CDR3 bases are TGCGCCAGCAGCTTAGACATGTTCGCTGACTATGGCTACACCTTC.

A few counts support this clonotype. The chain recombines TRBV5-6 with TRBJ2-7; no reliable D call. The CDR3 runs 15 residues. V lost 4 bases to trimming and J lost 0 bases, with 14 bases between them. CDR1 and CDR2 (germline): SGHDT, YYEEEE. The DNA of the CDR3 is TGTGCCAGCAGCGGCCAGCTAGGTCTCTCCTACGAGCAGTACTTC. This translates into CASSGQLGLSYEQYF.

The chain is built from TRBV6-5 and TRBJ2-1; 12 bases map to TRBD2. Germline V gene data show CDR1 as MNHEY and CDR2 as SVGAGI. The CDR3 length is 16 residues. V dropped 1 base and J dropped 4; count of bases not matched to a gene: 2. In DNA form, the CDR3 reads TGTGCCAGCAGTTACTGGACTAGCGGGATATACAATGAGCAGTTCTTC. Its translation is CASSYWTSGIYNEQFF.

This clonotype was counted a few times. The V and J genes are TRBV12-3 or TRBV12-4 and TRBJ2-7; no clear D gene. The CDR3 has 13 residues. V was shortened by 6 bases and J by 0 bases, with 9 bases between the two germline ends. The CDR3 nucleotides are TGTGCCAGCAGCTTCCCCAGCTCCTACGAGCAGTACTTC. It is translated as CASSFPSSYEQYF.

This clonotype has more than one count but fewer than ten. V gene TRBV20-1 combines with J gene TRBJ2-1, with a weak D call TRBD1 (6 bases). Between the trimmed V and J ends, which lost 1 base and 9 bases, there was a span of 19 bases. Germline assignment: CDR1 DFQATT and CDR2 SNEGSKA (reference sequence). There are 15 residues in the CDR3. Written as DNA, the CDR3 is TGCAGTGCTAGAGGGCCGCAGGGGCCAGTAGGTGAGCAGTTCTTC. It translates to CSARGPQGPVGEQFF.

The rearrangement joins TRBV7-3 to TRBJ2-2, with 8 positions matching TRBD2. V lost 3 bases, J lost 0 bases, and 0 bases stayed unmatched. The CDR3 runs 15 residues. CDR1 and CDR2 (germline): SGHTA, FQGTGA. The CDR3, as DNA: TGTGCCAGCAGCTTCGGGGGGGCGAACACCGGGGAGCTGTTTTTT. Its translation is CASSFGGANTGELFF.

This rearrangement joins TRBV4-3 to TRBJ1-6, with D tentatively TRBD1 (5 bases). Germline-derived CDR1 and CDR2 are LGHNA and YSLEER. The CDR3 consists of 15 residues. V shed 0 bases and J shed 8 bases, with 11 bases lying between them. The CDR3 loop is CASSQEGAGDSPLHF. The CDR3 coding sequence is TGCGCCAGCAGCCAAGAAGGGGCGGGGGATTCACCCCTCCACTTT.

The CDR3 spells CASSLGQGRDTQYF. CDR3 coding DNA: TGTGCCAGCAGCCTGGGACAGGGTAGAGATACGCAGTATTTT. This chain connects TRBV5-6 to TRBJ2-3, with 9 bases aligning to TRBD1. The CDR3 loop spans 14 amino acids. Trimming cost V 4 bases and J 5 bases; bases outside gene matches: 5. Per the germline V gene, CDR1 is SGHDT and CDR2 is YYEEEE.

This rearrangement joins TRBV7-2 to TRBJ1-1, with TRBD1 matching 10 bases. V lost 5 bases to trimming and J lost 5 bases; unmatched junction nucleotides: 11. The germline V gene encodes CDR1 SGHTA and CDR2 FQGNSA. This CDR3 is built from 16 residues. CDR3 in DNA: TGTGCCAGCAGCCCCCAATCGACAGGGGGCGGGACTGAAGCTTTCTTT. Translation: CASSPQSTGGGTEAFF.

V is TRBV7-9 and J is TRBJ1-1, with D possibly being TRBD1 (6 bases). Looked up from germline, CDR1 is SEHNR and CDR2 is FQNEAQ (reference sequence). V dropped 4 bases and J dropped 6 bases, with 18 bases sitting between them. The CDR3 totals 15 residues. The chain's CDR3 is CASSSTEDGGAEAFF. DNA for the CDR3: TGTGCCAGCAGCTCCACGGAAGACGGGGGCGCTGAAGCTTTCTTT.

V usage is TRBV12-1 and J usage is TRBJ2-7; the table assigns TRBD1, which was not confirmed against the DNA. TRBV12-1 is a documented pseudogene. The CDR3 sequence is 19 residues long. The CDR3, as DNA: TGTGCCAGCAGCTTACCATCGGCGAGACAGGAAAAGGACTCCTACGAGCAGTACTTC. Protein sequence: CASSLPSARQEKDSYEQYF.

As for this clonotype: A much larger clone differs from this one at a single base, so this may be a read error. The chain uses TRBV5-5 and TRBJ1-2; D remains unclear. In germline, CDR1 is SGHKS, CDR2 YYEKEE (reference sequence). V was pared by 3 bases and J by 0 bases, with 12 bases between. This CDR3 contains 15 residues. The CDR3 spells CASSCRENSNYGYTF. For the CDR3, the DNA is TGTGCCAGCAGCTGTCGTGAGAACTCTAACTATGGCTACACCTTC. Complete variable domain (other parts from reference TRBV5-5 and TRBJ1-2): DAGVTQSPTHLIKTRGQQVTLRCSPISGHKSVSWYQQVLGQGPQFIFQYYEKEERGRGNFPDRFSARQFPNYSSELNVNALLLGDSALYLCASSCRENSNYGYTFGSGTRLTVV.

This clonotype appeared many times. V usage is TRBV14 and J usage is TRBJ2-5; TRBD1 matches 8 bases. CDR1 and CDR2 from the germline V gene are SGHDN and FVKESK. The length of the CDR3 is 16 residues. The V segment lost 0 bases and the J segment 4 bases; nucleotides outside the gene matches: 7. CDR3 nucleotide sequence: TGTGCCAGCAGCCAAGATGGGGCAGGGGGCCGAGAGACCCAGTACTTC. Residues: CASSQDGAGGRETQYF.

The chain recombines TRBV6-1 with TRBJ2-4; D unresolved. The CDR3 has 15 residues. In germline, CDR1 is MNHNS, CDR2 SASEGT. V was cut by 5 bases and J by 0 bases, with 11 bases left in between. The CDR3 sequence is CASSPPKLAKNIQYF. CDR3 DNA sequence: TGTGCCAGCAGTCCACCGAAACTAGCCAAAAACATTCAGTACTTC.

This chain links TRBV28 with TRBJ1-2, with a tentative D call TRBD1 (6 bases). Deletions cut 8 bases from V and 7 bases from J, with 14 bases between. Germline V gene data show CDR1 as MDHEN and CDR2 as SYDVKM. The length of the CDR3 is 12 residues. CDR3 protein: CASFQGLAGYTF. In DNA form, the CDR3 reads TGTGCCAGCTTCCAGGGGTTGGCTGGCTACACCTTC.

The V gene is TRBV27, the J gene TRBJ2-7; D possibly corresponds to TRBD1 (6 bases). CDR3 length: 13 residues. Trimming cost V 7 bases and J 10 bases, with 20 bases left between them. Looked up from germline, CDR1 is MNHEY and CDR2 is SMNVEV (reference sequence). DNA of the CDR3: TGTGCCAGCAATTTTTACCAGGGACATGACCAGTACTTC. Protein: CASNFYQGHDQYF.

This chain uses TRBV20-1 with TRBJ2-1; 12 bases are shared with TRBD2. Germline values: CDR1 DFQATT, CDR2 SNEGSKA (reference sequence). CDR3 length: 14 residues. The V and J ends lost 6 bases and 6 bases, in that order; junction bases with no gene match: 6. The CDR3 protein is CSASGTSGFNEQFF. CDR3 DNA: TGCAGTGCCTCCGGGACTAGCGGGTTCAATGAGCAGTTCTTC.

This clonotype was recorded a few times. Possible read error: a much larger clone is one base away. The chain joins TRBV2 to TRBJ1-2; tentatively, D is TRBD1 (5 bases). CDR1 SNHLY and CDR2 FYNNEI come from the germline V gene. There are 14 residues in the CDR3. Trimming left V 1 base short and J 4 bases short, with 10 bases between. CDR3 region: CASSEGGASYGYTF. The CDR3 DNA sequence: TGTGCCAGCAGTGAAGGAGGGGCTTCCTATGGCTACACCTTC. Full variable domain (rest looked up from reference TRBV2 and TRBJ1-2): EPEVTQTPSHQVTQMGQEVILRCVPISNHLYFYWYRQILGQKVEFLVSFYNNEISEKSEIFDDQFSVERPDGSNFTLKIRSTKLEDSAMYFCASSEGGASYGYTFGSGTRLTVV.

This chain uses TRBV3-1 with TRBJ2-6; no reliable D call. The CDR3 totals 13 residues. V was clipped by 7 bases and J by 2 bases, with 6 bases between them. Germline loops: CDR1 LGHDT, CDR2 YNNKEL (reference sequence). CDR3 amino acids: CASIEPGANVLTF. As DNA, the CDR3 is TGTGCCAGCATAGAACCTGGGGCCAACGTCCTGACTTTC.

V gene TRBV6-6 combines with J gene TRBJ1-1; TRBD1 matches 7 bases. The CDR3 extends over 16 amino acids. The germline CDR1 and CDR2 sequences are MNHNY and SVGAGI (reference sequence). V was pared by 4 bases and J by 5 bases, with 13 bases of the junction left unmatched. The CDR3 loop is CASSWGGHRGGTEAFF. DNA of the CDR3: TGTGCCAGCAGTTGGGGGGGTCACAGGGGAGGGACTGAAGCTTTCTTT.

The chain employs TRBV28 and TRBJ2-7; 10 bases map to TRBD1. Trimming cost V 6 bases and J 1 base; bases outside gene matches: 3. Germline V gene lookup returns CDR1 MDHEN and CDR2 SYDVKM. This CDR3 spans 14 amino acids. The CDR3 loop reads CASRDRGTSYEQYF. CDR3 nucleotides: TGTGCCAGCAGGGACAGGGGGACGTCCTACGAGCAGTACTTC.

The CDR3 loop reads CATSGTTGPETSGIDSYNEQFF. DNA for the CDR3: TGTGCCACCAGTGGTACGACAGGGCCTGAGACTAGCGGGATAGACTCCTACAATGAGCAGTTCTTC. The chain employs TRBV24-1 and TRBJ2-1; the match to TRBD2 covers 11 bases. Germline V CDR1 and CDR2: KGHDR, SFDVKD. With V trimmed by 5 bases and J by 0 bases, 20 bases remained unmatched. This CDR3 comprises 22 residues.